The 16 T cell receptor beta chains reported below all come from one sample, sequenced in a study of T cells in localized non-small cell lung cancer. Produced via immunoSEQ multiplex PCR; TCRdb's table is partial and in-frame only. The table records 7,000 to 8,500 clones, roughly 50% of them present only once. Sequenced material: lymph node tissue, taken before any cancer treatment. The receptors were gathered from a female donor older than 55 with stage I lung adenocarcinoma.

This clone occurred a few times. The J gene is TRBJ2-1, the V gene TRBV6-8; possibly TRBD1 for D (5 bases). This CDR3 is built from 15 residues. Trimming pared 6 bases from V and 1 base from J, leaving 13 bases between. The germline V gene has CDR1 MNHGY and CDR2 SAAAGT. The CDR3 DNA is TGTGCCAGCAGCGGAGTTCCAGGGTCCTACAATGAGCAGTTCTTC. Its translation: CASSGVPGSYNEQFF.

This clone showed up just a few times. The chain links TRBV6-8 to TRBJ2-1, with D possibly being TRBD2 (6 bases). The CDR3 is made up of 14 amino acids. V was pared by 6 bases and J by 9 bases, with 18 bases between. Germline lookup yields CDR1 MNHGY and CDR2 SAAAGT. In nucleotides, the CDR3 is TGTGCCAGCAGCAGGGACTCTGCGGGCTTTGAGCAGTTCTTC. It encodes CASSRDSAGFEQFF.

The chain links TRBV19 to TRBJ1-2, with a possible D match to TRBD1 (6 bases). The CDR3 length is 14 residues. V was shortened by 8 bases and J by 4 bases, with 17 bases between the two germline ends. CDR1 and CDR2 (germline): LNHDA, SQIVND (reference sequence). Here the CDR3 reads CASLGGPEFYGYTF. The CDR3 DNA is TGTGCCAGTCTCGGGGGGCCCGAGTTCTATGGCTACACCTTC.

The chain employs TRBV6-8 and TRBJ2-2, with no clear D. Germline CDR1 is MNHGY and CDR2 is SAAAGT. This CDR3 contains 14 residues. Trimming pared 6 bases from V and 0 bases from J, leaving 8 bases between. The CDR3 bases are TGTGCCAGCAGCCGGAGCACGAACACCGGGGAGCTGTTTTTT. This translates into CASSRSTNTGELFF.

This chain connects TRBV28 to TRBJ1-4; D is perhaps TRBD1 (5 bases). The CDR3 totals 14 residues. V gave up 1 base and J gave up 7 bases, with 10 bases separating them. Germline V lookup: CDR1 MDHEN, CDR2 SYDVKM. The CDR3 here is CASSLFQGFEKLFF. In DNA form, the CDR3 reads TGTGCCAGCAGTTTATTCCAGGGTTTTGAAAAACTGTTTTTT.

About this clone itself: Sequence at one end of the junction differs from germline and may be a read error. V gene TRBV14 combines with J gene TRBJ2-2; D unresolved. Per the germline V gene, CDR1 is SGHDN and CDR2 is FVKESK. The CDR3 contains 13 residues. The CDR3 loop reads CANSQVNTGELFF. The CDR3 DNA reads TGTGCCAACAGCCAAGTAAACACCGGGGAGCTGTTTTTT.

The chain joins TRBV18 to TRBJ2-1, with 11 nucleotides matching TRBD2. The V and J ends lost 2 bases and 7 bases, in that order; junction bases with no gene match: 4. The germline gives CDR1 KGHSH, CDR2 LQKENI. The length of the CDR3 is 15 residues. The CDR3 is CASSPKTSGMNEQFF. In DNA form, the CDR3 reads TGTGCCAGCTCACCAAAGACTAGCGGGATGAATGAGCAGTTCTTC.

The rearrangement joins TRBV5-1 to TRBJ1-3; 7 bases map to TRBD1. Germline-derived CDR1 and CDR2 are SGHRS and YFSETQ. CDR3 length: 15 amino acids. Losses at the gene ends were 1 base for V and 4 bases for J; bases not matched to a gene: 5. The CDR3 DNA follows: TGCGCCAGCAGCTTGCTCCAGGGGGAAGGAAACACCATATATTTT. Translating it yields CASSLLQGEGNTIYF. Based on the CDR3 plus reference TRBV5-1 and TRBJ1-3, the full variable domain is KAGVTQTPRYLIKTRGQQVTLSCSPISGHRSVSWYQQTPGQGLQFLFEYFSETQRNKGNFPGRFSGRQFSNSRSEMNVSTLELGDSALYLCASSLLQGEGNTIYFGEGSWLTVV.

V and J are TRBV19 and TRBJ2-7; 12 bases line up with TRBD2. Trimming removed 7 bases from V and 0 bases from J; junction bases left unmatched: 4. CDR3 length equals 15 residues. Germline CDR1 and CDR2: LNHDA and SQIVND (reference sequence). The DNA for the CDR3 is TGTGCCAGTACCCTGACTAGCGGGAGCTCCTACGAGCAGTACTTC. It translates to CASTLTSGSSYEQYF.

This clone was detected once. The J gene is TRBJ1-1, the V gene TRBV15; no clear D gene. The germline V and J ends were trimmed by 0 bases and 0 bases, with 14 bases remaining between them. CDR1 is LNHNV, CDR2 YYDKDF, per germline (reference sequence). The CDR3 contains 17 residues. This CDR3 reads CATSRELGVGVNTEAFF. Written as DNA, the CDR3 is TGTGCCACCAGCAGAGAATTGGGTGTCGGGGTGAACACTGAAGCTTTCTTT.

This clone was seen a handful of times. This chain uses TRBV30 with TRBJ1-5, with a possible D match to TRBD1 (6 bases). Germline values: CDR1 GTSNPN, CDR2 SVGIG (reference sequence). The CDR3 is made up of 14 amino acids. Deletions cut 1 base from V and 3 bases from J, with 10 bases between. Here the CDR3 DNA reads TGTGCCTGGAGTGGGGACACGTACAATCAGCCCCAGCATTTT. Protein sequence: CAWSGDTYNQPQHF.

The chain carries TRBV29-1 and TRBJ2-3, with TRBD2 as a possible D gene (5 bases). V was shortened by 5 bases and J by 0 bases, with 15 bases between the two germline ends. Germline V gives CDR1 SQVTM, CDR2 ANQGSEA. The CDR3 loop spans 15 amino acids. CDR3 sequence (DNA): TGCAGCGTTAAAGGACTCGATTCTAGCACAGATACGCAGTATTTT. It yields the protein CSVKGLDSSTDTQYF.

The table lists this clone with a count of one. The chain uses TRBV5-1 and TRBJ1-2; TRBD1 aligns across 8 bases. Germline CDR1 SGHRS, CDR2 YFSETQ. This CDR3 contains 14 residues. The J segment lost 2 bases and the V segment lost 7 bases, leaving 7 bases of the junction unmatched. CDR3 in amino acids: CASQPGGGNYGYTF. The DNA of the CDR3 is TGCGCCAGCCAGCCAGGGGGCGGAAACTATGGCTACACCTTC.

This clone was counted only a few times. This chain uses TRBV11-3 with TRBJ2-2, with a tentative D call TRBD1 (6 bases). The CDR3 sequence is 15 residues long. Deletions cut 5 bases from V and 0 bases from J, with 10 bases between. Germline assignment: CDR1 SGHNT and CDR2 YENEEA. CDR3 sequence reads: CASSPPGANTGELFF. The CDR3 nucleotides are TGTGCCAGCAGCCCTCCAGGGGCGAACACCGGGGAGCTGTTTTTT.

The chain is built from TRBV30 and TRBJ1-4; 8 nucleotides match TRBD1. With 8 bases clipped from V and 7 bases from J, the junction kept 9 bases outside the gene matches. This CDR3 has 13 residues. Germline loops: CDR1 GTSNPN, CDR2 SVGIG (reference sequence). CDR3 sequence reads: CAAQGARGEKLFF. The CDR3 DNA follows: TGTGCCGCCCAGGGGGCGCGGGGTGAAAAACTGTTTTTT.

The chain couples TRBV9 to TRBJ2-7; tentative D call: TRBD1 (5 bases). Germline CDR1 and CDR2: SGDLS and YYNGEE. This CDR3 has 14 residues. V dropped 0 bases and J dropped 6 bases, with 13 bases sitting between them. CDR3 loop: CASSVDLDRGEQYF. The CDR3 region has the DNA TGTGCCAGCAGCGTAGATCTCGATAGGGGCGAGCAGTACTTC.